The 26 T cell receptor beta chains reported below all come from one sample, sequenced in a study of cytomegalovirus exposure and HLA in healthy donors. PCR amplification relied on 60 Vbeta primers (plus 13 Jbeta primers). TCRdb's table, derived via immunoSEQ multiplex PCR, lists solely in-frame clones and lacks some. Here the sample spans fewer than 250,000 clones, roughly four fifths being singletons. The material sequenced was PBMCs. The receptor set was obtained from a woman in her thirties in good health and CMV-seropositive.

This clone was observed a few times. The chain links TRBV27 to TRBJ2-3, with TRBD2 matching 8 bases. This CDR3 contains 14 residues. Germline loops: CDR1 MNHEY, CDR2 SMNVEV (reference sequence). The V segment lost 2 bases and the J segment 5 bases; nucleotides outside the gene matches: 3. The CDR3 DNA reads as TGTGCCAGCAGTTTAGTAGCGGGGTTAGATACGCAGTATTTT. Translating gives CASSLVAGLDTQYF.

This clone was recorded once. This chain connects TRBV10-3 to TRBJ1-1; D is uncertain. Germline V lookup: CDR1 ENHRY, CDR2 SYGVKD. The CDR3 consists of 16 residues. The V gene lost 3 bases and the J gene lost 4 bases, with 18 bases spanning the gap. The CDR3 is CAISDLWVKESTEAFF. CDR3 in DNA: TGTGCCATCAGTGACCTGTGGGTGAAGGAGAGCACTGAAGCTTTCTTT.

The V call is TRBV27, the J call TRBJ1-5; TRBD1 aligns across 11 bases. V was clipped by 4 bases and J by 7 bases; unmatched bases: 0. Germline V gives CDR1 MNHEY, CDR2 SMNVEV (reference sequence). This CDR3 has 13 amino acids. The CDR3 coding sequence is TGTGCCAGCAGTTGGGACAGGGGGCAGCCCCAGCATTTT. Its translation is CASSWDRGQPQHF.

The chain is built from TRBV7-9 and TRBJ2-3, with D possibly matching TRBD1 (6 bases). In germline, CDR1 is SEHNR, CDR2 FQNEAQ (reference sequence). The CDR3 totals 15 residues. Between the trimmed V and J ends, which lost 4 bases and 0 bases, there was a span of 11 bases. The CDR3 bases are TGTGCCAGCAGCTCAGGGGCCTTTAGCACAGATACGCAGTATTTT. As protein: CASSSGAFSTDTQYF.

This chain connects TRBV5-6 to TRBJ1-6, with unresolved D. The CDR3 loop spans 14 amino acids. Looked up from germline, CDR1 is SGHDT and CDR2 is YYEEEE. The V and J ends lost 4 bases and 7 bases respectively, with 12 bases between them. This CDR3 reads CASSLSERNSPLHF. DNA for the CDR3: TGTGCCAGCAGCCTATCGGAGCGGAATTCACCCCTCCACTTT.

The chain carries TRBV18 and TRBJ1-5; 10 nucleotides line up with TRBD1. From germline, CDR1 is KGHSH and CDR2 LQKENI. J was trimmed by 6 bases and V by 2 bases; bases with no gene match: 4. The CDR3 consists of 15 residues. The CDR3 sequence: CASSPGQGEGQPQHF. The CDR3 bases are TGTGCCAGCTCACCAGGACAGGGGGAAGGTCAGCCCCAGCATTTT.

The CDR3 region has the DNA TGTGCCAGCAGATGGGGACTAAGCACAGATACGCAGTATTTT. Amino acids: CASRWGLSTDTQYF. The V gene is TRBV2, the J gene TRBJ2-3; 7 bases line up with TRBD2. The germline V gene has CDR1 SNHLY and CDR2 FYNNEI. The CDR3 covers 14 residues. V gave up 6 bases and J gave up 0 bases; unmatched junction bases: 3.

The count of this clone is one. The rearrangement links TRBV28 to TRBJ1-1, with 9 bases that match TRBD1. Per germline, CDR1 MDHEN and CDR2 SYDVKM. Unmatched junction bases numbered 8, after V lost 2 bases and J lost 7 bases. The CDR3 sequence is 15 residues long. DNA for the CDR3: TGTGCCAGCAGTTTAACTACAGGGGGCAAGGGTGAAGCTTTCTTT. This sequence encodes CASSLTTGGKGEAFF. Supplemented by reference TRBV28 and TRBJ1-1, the full variable domain reads DVKVTQSSRYLVKRTGEKVFLECVQDMDHENMFWYRQDPGLGLRLIYFSYDVKMKEKGDIPEGYSVSREKKERFSLILESASTNQTSMYLCASSLTTGGKGEAFFGQGTRLTVV.

This chain connects TRBV7-8 to TRBJ1-1; 8 bases line up with TRBD1. Per germline, CDR1 SGHVS and CDR2 FQNEAQ. V trimming: 4 bases; J trimming: 5 bases; junction bases outside the gene matches: 6. The CDR3 consists of 14 residues. The CDR3 DNA reads TGTGCCAGCAGCTCTCAGGGGGCGAGGACTGAAGCTTTCTTT. As protein: CASSSQGARTEAFF.

This rearrangement joins TRBV30 to TRBJ2-7; D uncertain. Trimming left V 0 bases short and J 3 bases short, with 15 bases between. Germline CDR1 and CDR2: GTSNPN and SVGIG (reference sequence). This CDR3 spans 15 amino acids. DNA of the CDR3: TGTGCCTGGAGTGTAGGAGTCGGGTTCCTCTACGAGCAGTACTTC. It encodes CAWSVGVGFLYEQYF.

J is TRBJ1-1 and V is TRBV30; 9 positions match TRBD1. Losses at the gene ends were 6 bases for V and 4 bases for J; bases not matched to a gene: 15. This CDR3 comprises 16 residues. Germline V gives CDR1 GTSNPN, CDR2 SVGIG (reference sequence). In DNA form, the CDR3 reads TGTGCCTGCCAACCGGGACAGGGTCTTCTAGTCACTGAAGCTTTCTTT. It yields the protein CACQPGQGLLVTEAFF.

This clone was counted once. V usage is TRBV6-5 and J usage is TRBJ1-2; the match to TRBD1 covers 8 bases. The CDR3 loop spans 14 amino acids. Germline loops: CDR1 MNHEY, CDR2 SVGAGI. V shed 7 bases, J shed 6 bases, and the junction held 10 bases outside the gene matches. CDR3 protein: CASTRDRGGNGYTF. CDR3 in DNA: TGTGCCAGCACCAGAGACAGGGGAGGTAATGGCTACACCTTC.

This chain joins TRBV7-3 and TRBJ2-3; 8 nucleotides line up with TRBD2. There are 13 residues in the CDR3. Germline CDR1 SGHTA, CDR2 FQGTGA. The V segment lost 8 bases and the J segment 4 bases; nucleotides outside the gene matches: 5. DNA of the CDR3: TGTGCCAGCGGGCGGGGGGTCGCAGATACGCAGTATTTT. Translating gives CASGRGVADTQYF. The complete variable domain, with remaining parts taken from reference TRBV7-3 and TRBJ2-3, reads GAGVSQTPSNKVTEKGKYVELRCDPISGHTALYWYRQSLGQGPEFLIYFQGTGAADDSGLPNDRFFAVRPEGSVSTLKIQRTERGDSAVYLCASGRGVADTQYFGPGTRLTVL.

The chain couples TRBV7-2 to TRBJ1-5; 10 bases line up with TRBD1. The CDR3 consists of 18 residues. V gave up 3 bases and J gave up 7 bases; unmatched junction bases: 15. The germline CDR1 and CDR2 sequences are SGHTA and FQGNSA. The CDR3 protein is CASSLRQGARVRDQPQHF. As DNA, the CDR3 is TGTGCCAGCAGCTTGCGACAGGGGGCGCGAGTAAGGGACCAGCCCCAGCATTTT.

The chain couples TRBV7-2 to TRBJ2-3; perhaps TRBD1 as D (5 bases). V was cut by 2 bases and J by 2 bases, with 8 bases left in between. Looked up from germline, CDR1 is SGHTA and CDR2 is FQGNSA. The CDR3 has 14 residues. The CDR3 sequence is CASSLLGHTDTQYF. For the CDR3, the DNA is TGTGCCAGCAGCTTATTGGGGCACACAGATACGCAGTATTTT.

The chain couples TRBV11-3 to TRBJ2-7, with D perhaps matching TRBD1 (6 bases). The ends were cut back, 2 bases at V and 6 bases at J, with 23 bases in the middle. Per germline, CDR1 SGHNT and CDR2 YENEEA. This CDR3 comprises 17 residues. CDR3 coding DNA: TGTGCCAGCAGCTTAAAGGGAGCCAGGGGATACACTGGCGAGCAGTACTTC. It specifies CASSLKGARGYTGEQYF. Full variable domain (rest looked up from reference TRBV11-3 and TRBJ2-7): EAGVVQSPRYKIIEKKQPVAFWCNPISGHNTLYWYLQNLGQGPELLIRYENEEAVDDSQLPKDRFSAERLKGVDSTLKIQPAELGDSAVYLCASSLKGARGYTGEQYFGPGTRLTVT.

This clone has a single count. V gene TRBV7-9 combines with J gene TRBJ1-5, with 10 bases matching TRBD1. Germline V gene lookup returns CDR1 SEHNR and CDR2 FQNEAQ (reference sequence). The length of the CDR3 is 14 residues. Trimming cost V 5 bases and J 4 bases; bases outside gene matches: 2. The CDR3: CASSGTGENQPQHF. In DNA form, the CDR3 reads TGTGCCAGCAGCGGGACAGGGGAAAATCAGCCCCAGCATTTT.

The V gene is TRBV12-5, the J gene TRBJ2-1, with TRBD2 matching over 10 bases. This CDR3 comprises 15 residues. The germline V gene has CDR1 LGHNT and CDR2 FRNRAP. Germline trimming cut 5 bases from V and 4 bases from J; bases unmatched to any gene: 5. Here the CDR3 reads CASGLGLADYNEQFF. The CDR3 DNA sequence: TGTGCTAGTGGTCTAGGACTAGCGGATTACAATGAGCAGTTCTTC.

The rearrangement uses TRBV20-1 and TRBJ1-1; D remains ambiguous. The CDR3 is made up of 11 amino acids. Between the trimmed V and J ends, which lost 5 bases and 4 bases, there was a span of 8 bases. Germline CDR1 DFQATT, CDR2 SNEGSKA (reference sequence). The CDR3 bases are TGCAGTGCTCCGTCTCTCACTGAAGCTTTCTTT. This gives the protein CSAPSLTEAFF.

The chain carries TRBV5-6 and TRBJ1-1, with D possibly being TRBD1 (5 bases). The CDR3 is made up of 15 amino acids. Looked up from germline, CDR1 is SGHDT and CDR2 is YYEEEE. V was trimmed by 0 bases and J by 5 bases, leaving 14 bases between them. For the CDR3, the DNA is TGTGCCAGCAGCTTGGGACCGGGACTCCGGACTGAAGCTTTCTTT. This sequence encodes CASSLGPGLRTEAFF. Complete variable domain (other parts from reference TRBV5-6 and TRBJ1-1): DAGVTQSPTHLIKTRGQQVTLRCSPKSGHDTVSWYQQALGQGPQFIFQYYEEEERQRGNFPDRFSGHQFPNYSSELNVNALLLGDSALYLCASSLGPGLRTEAFFGQGTRLTVV.

This clone was counted only a few times. This chain joins TRBV27 and TRBJ1-1; tentative D call: TRBD1 (6 bases). The CDR3 is 14 amino acids. Germline CDR1 reads MNHEY; CDR2 reads SMNVEV (reference sequence). Trimming removed 6 bases from V and 1 base from J, with 12 bases in between. CDR3: CASRRGARNTEAFF. CDR3 DNA sequence: TGTGCCAGCAGACGGGGGGCACGGAACACTGAAGCTTTCTTT.

This chain uses TRBV19 with TRBJ2-7; D not resolved. The CDR3 consists of 14 residues. With 0 bases removed from V and 1 base from J, the gap between germline ends came to 7 bases. CDR1 and CDR2 from the germline V gene are LNHDA and SQIVND (reference sequence). The CDR3 is CASSIDPGSYEQYF. CDR3 in DNA: TGTGCCAGTAGTATAGATCCCGGTTCCTACGAGCAGTACTTC.

J is TRBJ1-4 and V is TRBV5-1, with D perhaps matching TRBD1 (5 bases). Per the germline V gene, CDR1 is SGHRS and CDR2 is YFSETQ. The CDR3 is 16 residues long. Trimming left V 6 bases short and J 1 base short, with 16 bases between. The CDR3: CASNPPRVGTNEKLFF. CDR3 coding DNA: TGCGCCAGCAACCCGCCCAGGGTCGGAACTAATGAAAAACTGTTTTTT.

V is TRBV9 and J is TRBJ2-1; the match to TRBD2 covers 11 bases. V lost 3 bases and J lost 4; bases outside the gene matches: 3. The CDR3 extends over 15 amino acids. CDR1 and CDR2 (germline): SGDLS, YYNGEE. The CDR3 DNA is TGTGCCAGCAGCGGCCGACTAGCGGGATACAATGAGCAGTTCTTC. This codes for CASSGRLAGYNEQFF.

This clone was counted a few times. The chain uses TRBV15 and TRBJ2-7, with TRBD1 matching 10 bases. The germline V gene has CDR1 LNHNV and CDR2 YYDKDF (reference sequence). The V gene end was trimmed by 8 bases and the J gene end by 3 bases; junction bases not matched to a gene: 7. The CDR3 has 14 amino acids. The CDR3 DNA reads TGTGCCACCGGCCAAGGGGACAGGGGCTACGAGCAGTACTTC. It codes for CATGQGDRGYEQYF. Drawing the rest from reference TRBV15 and TRBJ2-7, the complete variable domain is DAMVIQNPRYQVTQFGKPVTLSCSQTLNHNVMYWYQQKSSQAPKLLFHYYDKDFNNEADTPDNFQSRRPNTSFCFLDIRSPGLGDTAMYLCATGQGDRGYEQYFGPGTRLTVT.

The chain couples TRBV29-1 to TRBJ1-2, with 9 bases lining up with TRBD1. Germline trimming cut 7 bases from V and 6 bases from J; bases unmatched to any gene: 12. Germline V CDR1 and CDR2: SQVTM, ANQGSEA. This CDR3 spans 14 amino acids. Here the CDR3 reads CSAIGGDRVHGYTF. CDR3 nucleotides: TGCAGCGCGATTGGAGGGGACAGGGTTCATGGCTACACCTTC.